This T cell receptor beta chain was identified during a study of blood T cell repertoires in COVID-19. For the study at large: Acute and convalescent COVID-19 samples came from the United States, Italy and Spain. Sources were T cells, B-cell-depleted T cells, or PBMCs; the material itself was cDNA or gDNA.

From germline, CDR1 is MNHEY and CDR2 SMNVEV (reference sequence). CDR3 length: 18 residues. Germline trimming cut 6 bases from V and 3 bases from J; bases unmatched to any gene: 16. The authors' processing: Amplification of reference gene primers was used by the study to estimate nucleated cell counts. Using immunoSEQ multiplex PCR, the repertoire was profiled, and TCRdb retains in-frame clones only, with some absent. V and J calls and clone size are copied from that table; D and trimming were computed from the DNA. The sample has about 100,000 clones, approximately 89% seen once. This chain links TRBV27 with TRBJ2-4; 8 nucleotides align to TRBD2. The sample consisted of peripheral blood. This receptor was taken from a middle-aged man with active COVID-19. CDR3 nucleotide sequence: TGTGCCAGCAGCCCGCCCCTTCGAGCGGGGGACATCAAAAACATTCAGTACTTC. Amino acid sequence: CASSPPLRAGDIKNIQYF.